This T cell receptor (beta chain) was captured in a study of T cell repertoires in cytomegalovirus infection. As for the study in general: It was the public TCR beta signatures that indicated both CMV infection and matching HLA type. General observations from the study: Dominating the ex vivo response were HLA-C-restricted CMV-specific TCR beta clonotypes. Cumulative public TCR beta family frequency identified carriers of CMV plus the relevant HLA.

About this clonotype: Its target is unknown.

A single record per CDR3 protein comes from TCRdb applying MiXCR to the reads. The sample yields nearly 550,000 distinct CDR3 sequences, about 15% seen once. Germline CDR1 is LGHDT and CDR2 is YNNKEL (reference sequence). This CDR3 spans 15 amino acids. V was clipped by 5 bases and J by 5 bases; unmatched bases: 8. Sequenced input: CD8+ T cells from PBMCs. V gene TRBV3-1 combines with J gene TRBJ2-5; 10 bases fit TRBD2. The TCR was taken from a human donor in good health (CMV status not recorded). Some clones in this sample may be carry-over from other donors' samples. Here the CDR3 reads CASSYPSGGTETQYF. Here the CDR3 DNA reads TGTGCCAGCAGCTACCCTAGCGGGGGAACGGAGACCCAGTACTTC.